The 19 T cell receptor beta chains presented below share a single source sample, sequenced in a study of T cell changes during pregnancy in multiple sclerosis. Clones were read by immunoSEQ multiplex PCR, and TCRdb kept only the in-frame ones, dropping some. The table lists 20,000 to 25,000 clones, 91% of them singletons. This material consisted of CD4+ T cells from peripheral blood mononuclear cells, taken in the third trimester of pregnancy. The origin of the receptors is a female donor with multiple sclerosis, enrolled in a pregnancy study.

The chain employs TRBV6-1 and TRBJ1-1; weak D call: TRBD1 (5 bases). Germline V CDR1 and CDR2: MNHNS, SASEGT. V was shortened by 2 bases and J by 8 bases, with 15 bases between the two germline ends. CDR3 size: 14 residues. This CDR3 reads CASSEWRVRGEAFF. The DNA of the CDR3 is TGTGCCAGCAGTGAATGGAGGGTTCGGGGCGAAGCTTTCTTT.

This rearrangement joins TRBV4-2 to TRBJ2-7, with a possible D match to TRBD2 (5 bases). V lost 3 bases and J 3 bases, leaving 21 bases between the germline ends. This CDR3 region has 17 residues. Germline CDR1 LGHNA, CDR2 YNFKEQ. This chain's CDR3 is CASSQVEPRQRHYEQYF. The CDR3 DNA reads TGTGCCAGCAGCCAGGTCGAACCACGTCAGCGGCACTACGAGCAGTACTTC.

J is TRBJ2-3 and V is TRBV5-1; D perhaps matches TRBD2 (6 bases). The CDR3 is made up of 15 amino acids. In germline, CDR1 is SGHRS, CDR2 YFSETQ. V lost 2 bases and J 1 base, leaving 11 bases between the germline ends. The CDR3 DNA reads TGCGCCAGCAGCTTCGGGGACTTCGGCACAGATACGCAGTATTTT. It encodes CASSFGDFGTDTQYF.

The rearrangement joins TRBV10-3 to TRBJ2-7; 10 bases map to TRBD2. This CDR3 contains 15 residues. After removal of 0 bases from V and 2 bases from J, the junction contained 1 base not matched to a gene. Germline CDR1 reads ENHRY; CDR2 reads SYGVKD. The CDR3 DNA sequence: TGTGCCATCAGTGAGTCAAGCGGGGGGGCCTACGAGCAGTACTTC. Protein: CAISESSGGAYEQYF.

V usage is TRBV5-1 and J usage is TRBJ1-5, with D possibly being TRBD1 (6 bases). CDR1 and CDR2 from the germline V gene are SGHRS and YFSETQ. The CDR3 covers 13 residues. V dropped 0 bases and J dropped 6 bases, with 7 bases sitting between them. CDR3 residues: CASSLARGQPQHF. The CDR3 region has the DNA TGCGCCAGCAGCTTGGCCAGGGGTCAGCCCCAGCATTTT. Full variable domain (missing parts from reference TRBV5-1 and TRBJ1-5): KAGVTQTPRYLIKTRGQQVTLSCSPISGHRSVSWYQQTPGQGLQFLFEYFSETQRNKGNFPGRFSGRQFSNSRSEMNVSTLELGDSALYLCASSLARGQPQHFGDGTRLSIL.

The chain couples TRBV5-1 to TRBJ1-6; perhaps TRBD1 as D (6 bases). Trimming took off 1 base at V and 13 bases at J, with 18 bases between the two ends. The CDR3 length is 15 residues. From germline, CDR1 is SGHRS and CDR2 YFSETQ. The CDR3 DNA reads as TGCGCCAGCAGCTTGTCGCCCGACGAAGGACAGCCCCTCCACTTT. This encodes CASSLSPDEGQPLHF.

V is TRBV5-4 and J is TRBJ1-1; D possibly corresponds to TRBD1 (6 bases). This CDR3 is built from 14 residues. The V end lost 4 bases, the J end lost 6 bases, and 16 bases lay between the germline ends. CDR1 and CDR2 (germline): SGHNT, YYREEE (reference sequence). In nucleotides, the CDR3 is TGTGCCAGCAGCCCAAAGGACAGATCATCTGAAGCTTTCTTT. Its protein is CASSPKDRSSEAFF.

This chain's CDR3 is CAIKPTGTEAFF. The CDR3 DNA reads TGTGCCATTAAGCCTACCGGCACTGAAGCTTTCTTT. The chain recombines TRBV2 with TRBJ1-1; D call uncertain. The ends were cut back, 10 bases at V and 4 bases at J, with 13 bases in the middle. Per germline, CDR1 SNHLY and CDR2 FYNNEI. The CDR3 is made up of 12 amino acids.

The chain employs TRBV29-1 and TRBJ2-7; D may be TRBD1 (5 bases). V was shortened by 3 bases and J by 3 bases, with 12 bases between the two germline ends. Per germline, CDR1 SQVTM and CDR2 ANQGSEA. The CDR3 runs 13 residues. CDR3 sequence: CSVDRDGNYEQYF. CDR3 DNA sequence: TGCAGCGTTGACAGGGATGGGAACTACGAGCAGTACTTC.

The chain carries TRBV4-3 and TRBJ1-3; D unresolved. Trimming took off 4 bases at V and 0 bases at J, with 10 bases between the two ends. The germline CDR1 and CDR2 sequences are LGHNA and YSLEER. The CDR3 runs 15 residues. CDR3 in DNA: TGCGCCAGCAGCCTACGACTGAGCTCTGGAAACACCATATATTTT. It translates to CASSLRLSSGNTIYF.

The gene calls are TRBV4-1 and TRBJ1-4; D is unresolved. The CDR3 extends over 14 amino acids. V was clipped by 1 base and J by 7 bases, with 10 bases between them. Germline CDR1 is MGHRA and CDR2 is YSYEKL. As DNA, the CDR3 is TGCGCCAGCAGCCAAGCGTGGACTGCTGAAAAACTGTTTTTT. Translating it yields CASSQAWTAEKLFF.

The chain has TRBV28 and TRBJ2-7, with D tentatively TRBD2 (6 bases). CDR1 MDHEN and CDR2 SYDVKM come from the germline V gene. V lost 2 bases to trimming and J lost 2 bases, with 7 bases between them. This CDR3 region has 13 residues. The CDR3 spells CASSLPGAYEQYF. CDR3 nucleotide sequence: TGTGCCAGCAGTTTACCGGGAGCCTACGAGCAGTACTTC.

V is TRBV11-1 and J is TRBJ1-3; D is unresolved. The CDR3 length is 13 residues. Trimming removed 5 bases from V and 3 bases from J, with 8 bases in between. Germline V gene lookup returns CDR1 SGHAT and CDR2 FQDESV (reference sequence). The CDR3 protein is CASSRVVGNTIYF. The CDR3 DNA sequence: TGTGCCAGCAGCCGGGTGGTTGGAAACACCATATATTTT.

This rearrangement joins TRBV28 to TRBJ1-6; D gene uncertain. Per the germline V gene, CDR1 is MDHEN and CDR2 is SYDVKM. The CDR3 has 15 amino acids. Between the trimmed V and J ends, which lost 4 bases and 6 bases, there was a span of 13 bases. The CDR3 reads CASSSPAGINSPLHF. In nucleotides, the CDR3 is TGTGCCAGCAGTTCCCCGGCGGGGATTAATTCACCCCTCCACTTT.

This clone was seen a single time. CDR3 sequence reads: CASSQKASAGLAKNIQYF. The CDR3 DNA reads TGCGCCAGCAGTCAGAAAGCCAGCGCCGGGTTGGCCAAAAACATTCAGTACTTC. V usage is TRBV23-1 and J usage is TRBJ2-4; D uncertain. TRBV23-1 is sorted into the ORF group, with uncertain function. This CDR3 is 18 amino acids long. Trimming left V 3 bases short and J 1 base short, with 19 bases between.

The rearrangement uses TRBV5-6 and TRBJ2-7; 10 bases map to TRBD2. J gave up 0 bases and V 4 bases, and 7 bases lay outside the gene matches. The CDR3 is made up of 16 amino acids. Per the germline V gene, CDR1 is SGHDT and CDR2 is YYEEEE. The CDR3 is CASSDLAGVFSYEQYF. The CDR3 coding sequence is TGTGCCAGCAGCGATCTAGCGGGGGTTTTCTCCTACGAGCAGTACTTC.

The chain links TRBV5-1 to TRBJ2-2; TRBD1 might be the D (6 bases). V shed 3 bases and J shed 3 bases, with 9 bases lying between them. The germline V gene encodes CDR1 SGHRS and CDR2 YFSETQ. The CDR3 length is 14 residues. CDR3 protein: CASSSGHYTGELFF. CDR3 bases: TGCGCCAGCAGCTCGGGACATTACACCGGGGAGCTGTTTTTT.

The rearrangement uses TRBV5-6 and TRBJ1-4; 9 nucleotides agree with TRBD1. CDR1 SGHDT and CDR2 YYEEEE come from the germline V gene. V lost 0 bases and J lost 8; bases outside the gene matches: 5. The CDR3 is made up of 15 amino acids. The CDR3 protein is CASSLDGTGNEKLFF. The CDR3 nucleotides read TGTGCCAGCAGCTTGGACGGGACAGGGAACGAAAAACTGTTTTTT.

This chain joins TRBV12-5 and TRBJ1-2; 7 bases map to TRBD1. Germline CDR1 LGHNT, CDR2 FRNRAP. There are 14 residues in the CDR3. Unmatched junction bases numbered 7, after V lost 1 base and J lost 8 bases. CDR3 sequence reads: CASGLATQGNGYTF. For the CDR3, the DNA is TGTGCTAGTGGTTTGGCAACACAGGGGAACGGCTACACCTTC.